This entry describes one TCR beta chain. Clones were read by immunoSEQ multiplex PCR, and TCRdb kept only the in-frame ones, dropping some. The sample includes approximately 620,000 clones, 95% to 98% of them seen just once. This sample is part of a study of shared clonotypes between healthy human individuals. The V segment lost 2 bases and the J segment 4 bases; nucleotides outside the gene matches: 5. There are 14 residues in the CDR3. The germline gives CDR1 MNHEY, CDR2 SVGAGI. The chain employs TRBV6-5 and TRBJ2-7, with 7 bases fitting TRBD1. This clonotype was sampled from a woman in her 30s in good health. The sample comprised naive CD4+ T cells sorted from blood. Sample subset: CD45RA+ positively selected. CDR3 nucleotides: TGTGCCAGCAGTTACGACAGGGATATGTACGAGCAGTACTTC. Translated: CASSYDRDMYEQYF.